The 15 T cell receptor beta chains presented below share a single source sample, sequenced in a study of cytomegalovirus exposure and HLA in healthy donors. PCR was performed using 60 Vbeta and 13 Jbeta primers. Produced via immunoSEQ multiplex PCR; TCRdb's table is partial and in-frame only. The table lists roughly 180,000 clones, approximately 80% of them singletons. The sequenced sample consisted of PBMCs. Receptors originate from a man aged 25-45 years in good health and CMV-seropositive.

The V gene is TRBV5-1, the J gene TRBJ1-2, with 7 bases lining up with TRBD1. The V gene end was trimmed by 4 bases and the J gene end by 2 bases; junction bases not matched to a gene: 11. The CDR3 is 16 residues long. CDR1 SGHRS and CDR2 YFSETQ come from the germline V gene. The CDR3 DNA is TGCGCCAGCAGCCCGGCGTGGAGGGGGCAAAACTATGGCTACACCTTC. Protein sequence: CASSPAWRGQNYGYTF.

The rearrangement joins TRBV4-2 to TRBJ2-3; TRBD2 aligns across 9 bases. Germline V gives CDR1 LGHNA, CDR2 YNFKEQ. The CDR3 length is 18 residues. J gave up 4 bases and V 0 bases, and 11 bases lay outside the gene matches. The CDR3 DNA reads TGTGCCAGCAGCCAAGATCCCCTAGGTAGCGGGAGCTCAGATACGCAGTATTTT. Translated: CASSQDPLGSGSSDTQYF.

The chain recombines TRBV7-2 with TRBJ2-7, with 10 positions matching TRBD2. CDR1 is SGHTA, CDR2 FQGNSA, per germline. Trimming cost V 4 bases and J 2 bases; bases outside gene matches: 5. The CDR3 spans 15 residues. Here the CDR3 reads CASSSLAGVPYEQYF. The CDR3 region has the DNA TGTGCCAGCAGCTCCCTAGCGGGAGTCCCCTACGAGCAGTACTTC.

CDR3 loop: CASSSLAGVDTQYF. For the CDR3, the DNA is TGCGCCAGCAGCTCTTTAGCGGGAGTAGATACGCAGTATTTT. The chain uses TRBV5-1 and TRBJ2-3; TRBD2 matches at 9 bases. Germline V gene sequence: CDR1 SGHRS, CDR2 YFSETQ. The trim removed 3 bases at V and 5 bases at J, leaving 4 bases unmatched. There are 14 residues in the CDR3.

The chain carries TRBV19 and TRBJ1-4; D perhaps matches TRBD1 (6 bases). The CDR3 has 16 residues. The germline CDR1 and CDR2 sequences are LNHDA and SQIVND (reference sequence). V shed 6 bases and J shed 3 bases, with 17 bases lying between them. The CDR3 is CASRDRLQGSNEKLFF. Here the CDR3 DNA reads TGTGCCAGTAGAGACCGACTACAGGGTTCTAATGAAAAACTGTTTTTT.

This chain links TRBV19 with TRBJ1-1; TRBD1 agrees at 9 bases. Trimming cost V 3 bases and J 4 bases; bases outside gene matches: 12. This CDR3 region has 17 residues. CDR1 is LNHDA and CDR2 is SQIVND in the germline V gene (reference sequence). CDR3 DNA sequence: TGTGCCAGTAGTATCCGGGGACAGGGCCTGGGGGGCACTGAAGCTTTCTTT. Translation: CASSIRGQGLGGTEAFF.

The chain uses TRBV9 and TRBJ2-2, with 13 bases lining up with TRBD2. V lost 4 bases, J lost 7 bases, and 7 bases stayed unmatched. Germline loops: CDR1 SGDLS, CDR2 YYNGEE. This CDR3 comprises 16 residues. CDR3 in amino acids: CASSRTSGGAYGELFF. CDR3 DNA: TGTGCCAGCAGCCGAACTAGCGGGGGGGCATACGGGGAGCTGTTTTTT.

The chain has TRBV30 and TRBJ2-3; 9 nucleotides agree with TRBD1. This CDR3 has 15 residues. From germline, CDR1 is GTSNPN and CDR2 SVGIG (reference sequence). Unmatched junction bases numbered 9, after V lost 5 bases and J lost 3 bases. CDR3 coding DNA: TGTGCCTGGCGACTGTCGGGACAGGGAACAGATACGCAGTATTTT. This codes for CAWRLSGQGTDTQYF.

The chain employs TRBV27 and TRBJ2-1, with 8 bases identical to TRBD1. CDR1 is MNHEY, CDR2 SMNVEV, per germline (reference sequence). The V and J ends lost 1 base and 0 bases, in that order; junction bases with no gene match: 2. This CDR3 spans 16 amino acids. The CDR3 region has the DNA TGTGCCAGCAGTTTATTAACAGGGGGCTCCTACAATGAGCAGTTCTTC. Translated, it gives CASSLLTGGSYNEQFF.

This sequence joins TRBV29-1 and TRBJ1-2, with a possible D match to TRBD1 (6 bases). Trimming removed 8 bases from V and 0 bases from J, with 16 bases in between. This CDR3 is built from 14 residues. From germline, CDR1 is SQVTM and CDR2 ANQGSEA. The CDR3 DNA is TGCAGCATTGGAGGACAGTCTACTAACTATGGCTACACCTTC. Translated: CSIGGQSTNYGYTF.

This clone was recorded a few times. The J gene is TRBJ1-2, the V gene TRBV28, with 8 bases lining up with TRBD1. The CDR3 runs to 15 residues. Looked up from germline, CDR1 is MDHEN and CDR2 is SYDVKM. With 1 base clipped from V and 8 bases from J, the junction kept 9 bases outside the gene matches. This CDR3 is CASSLSVRGTGGYTF. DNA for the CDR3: TGTGCCAGCAGTTTATCTGTCAGGGGGACAGGAGGCTACACCTTC.

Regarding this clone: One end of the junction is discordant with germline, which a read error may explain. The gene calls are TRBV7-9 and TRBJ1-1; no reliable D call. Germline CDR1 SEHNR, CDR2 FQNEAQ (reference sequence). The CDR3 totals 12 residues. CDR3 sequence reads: CSSSSQNTEAFF. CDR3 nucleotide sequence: TGTTCCAGCAGCTCCCAAAACACTGAAGCTTTCTTT.

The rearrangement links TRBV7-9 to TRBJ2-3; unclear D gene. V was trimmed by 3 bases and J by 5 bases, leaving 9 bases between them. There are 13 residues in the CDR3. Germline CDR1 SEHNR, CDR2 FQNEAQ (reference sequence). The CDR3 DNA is TGTGCCAGCAGCTTTCTCGAACAAGATACGCAGTATTTT. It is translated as CASSFLEQDTQYF.

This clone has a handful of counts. The CDR3 loop is CASSSPGLAGGGDTQYF. CDR3 DNA sequence: TGTGCCAGCAGTTCCCCGGGACTAGCGGGAGGGGGGGATACGCAGTATTTT. The genes are TRBV27 and TRBJ2-3; 16 nucleotides line up with TRBD2. This CDR3 comprises 17 residues. Germline CDR1 is MNHEY and CDR2 is SMNVEV (reference sequence). The V gene end was trimmed by 4 bases and the J gene end by 6 bases; junction bases not matched to a gene: 7.

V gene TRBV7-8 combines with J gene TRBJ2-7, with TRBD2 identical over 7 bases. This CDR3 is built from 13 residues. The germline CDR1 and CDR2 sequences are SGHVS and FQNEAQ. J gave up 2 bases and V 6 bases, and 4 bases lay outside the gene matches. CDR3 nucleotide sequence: TGTGCCAGCAGTGGCGGGAGTCCCTACGAGCAGTACTTC. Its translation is CASSGGSPYEQYF.